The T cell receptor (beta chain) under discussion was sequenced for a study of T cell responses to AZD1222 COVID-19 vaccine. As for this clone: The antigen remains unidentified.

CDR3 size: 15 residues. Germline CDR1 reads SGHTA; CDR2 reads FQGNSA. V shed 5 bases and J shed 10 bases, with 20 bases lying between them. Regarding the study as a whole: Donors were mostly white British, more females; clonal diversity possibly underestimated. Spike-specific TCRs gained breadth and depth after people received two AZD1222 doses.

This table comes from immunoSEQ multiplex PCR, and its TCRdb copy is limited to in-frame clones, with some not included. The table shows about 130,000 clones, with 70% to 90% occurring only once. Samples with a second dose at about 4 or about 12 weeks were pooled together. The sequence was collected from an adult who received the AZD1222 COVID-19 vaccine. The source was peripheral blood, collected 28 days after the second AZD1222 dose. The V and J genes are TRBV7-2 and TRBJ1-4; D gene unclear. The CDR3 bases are TGTGCCAGCAGCAGTTCCGACGGGGTGGCAGGAAAACTGTTTTTT. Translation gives CASSSSDGVAGKLFF.